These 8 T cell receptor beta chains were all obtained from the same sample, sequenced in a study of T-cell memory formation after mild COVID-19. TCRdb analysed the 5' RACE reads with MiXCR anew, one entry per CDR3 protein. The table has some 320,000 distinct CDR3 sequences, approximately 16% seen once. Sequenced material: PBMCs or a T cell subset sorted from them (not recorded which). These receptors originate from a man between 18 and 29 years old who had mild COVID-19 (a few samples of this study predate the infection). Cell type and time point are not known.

CDR3 amino acids: CASSQDQRTGYNEQFF. The CDR3 DNA follows: TGCGCCAGCAGCCAAGATCAGAGGACAGGTTACAATGAGCAGTTCTTC. The chain recombines TRBV4-1 with TRBJ2-1; the match to TRBD1 covers 7 bases. V lost 0 bases to trimming and J lost 4 bases; unmatched junction nucleotides: 6. CDR3 length equals 16 residues. Germline CDR1 and CDR2: MGHRA and YSYEKL.

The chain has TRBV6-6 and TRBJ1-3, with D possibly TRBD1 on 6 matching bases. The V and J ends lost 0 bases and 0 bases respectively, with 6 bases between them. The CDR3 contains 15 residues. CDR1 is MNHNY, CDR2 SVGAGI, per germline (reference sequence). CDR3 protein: CASSYSGGSGNTIYF. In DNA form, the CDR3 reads TGTGCCAGCAGTTACTCAGGGGGCTCTGGAAACACCATATATTTT.

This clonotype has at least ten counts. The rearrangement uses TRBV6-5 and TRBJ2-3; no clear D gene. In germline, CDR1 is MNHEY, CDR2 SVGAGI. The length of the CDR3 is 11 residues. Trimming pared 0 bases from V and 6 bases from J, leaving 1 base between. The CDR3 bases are TGTGCCAGCAGTTACTCGGATACGCAGTATTTT. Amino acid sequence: CASSYSDTQYF.

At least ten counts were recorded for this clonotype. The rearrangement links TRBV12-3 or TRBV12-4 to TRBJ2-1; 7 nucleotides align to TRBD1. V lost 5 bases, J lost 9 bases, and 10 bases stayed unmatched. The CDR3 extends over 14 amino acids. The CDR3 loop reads CASSSTRKGAEQFF. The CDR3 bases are TGTGCCAGCAGTAGTACACGGAAGGGGGCTGAGCAGTTCTTC.

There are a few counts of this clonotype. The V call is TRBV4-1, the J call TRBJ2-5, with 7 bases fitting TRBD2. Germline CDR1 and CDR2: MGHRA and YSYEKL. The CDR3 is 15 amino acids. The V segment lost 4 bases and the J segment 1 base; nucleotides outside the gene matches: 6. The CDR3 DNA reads TGCGCCAGCAGCCCCACGGGAGGCGGCCAAGAGACCCAGTACTTC. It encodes CASSPTGGGQETQYF.

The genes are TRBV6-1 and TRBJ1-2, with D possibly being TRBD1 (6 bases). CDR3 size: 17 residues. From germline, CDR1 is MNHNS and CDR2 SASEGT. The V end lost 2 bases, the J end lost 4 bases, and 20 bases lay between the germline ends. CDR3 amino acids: CASSETGYRARSYGYTF. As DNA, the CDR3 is TGTGCCAGCAGTGAAACGGGGTACAGGGCGCGGAGCTATGGCTACACCTTC.

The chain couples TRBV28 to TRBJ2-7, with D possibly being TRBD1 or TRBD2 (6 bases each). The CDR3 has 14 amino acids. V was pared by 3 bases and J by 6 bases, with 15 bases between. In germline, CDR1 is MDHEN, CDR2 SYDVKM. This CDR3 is CASSLGGQGSEQYV. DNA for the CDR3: TGTGCCAGCAGTTTGGGGGGCCAGGGATCCGAGCAGTACGTC.

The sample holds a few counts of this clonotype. CDR3 in DNA: TGCGCCAGCAGCTTTTGGCAGACGGGCAACTATGGCTACACCTTC. Translating it yields CASSFWQTGNYGYTF. This rearrangement joins TRBV4-1 to TRBJ1-2; D not resolved. Between the trimmed V and J ends, which lost 5 bases and 2 bases, there was a span of 15 bases. CDR1 is MGHRA, CDR2 YSYEKL, per germline. CDR3 size: 15 residues.